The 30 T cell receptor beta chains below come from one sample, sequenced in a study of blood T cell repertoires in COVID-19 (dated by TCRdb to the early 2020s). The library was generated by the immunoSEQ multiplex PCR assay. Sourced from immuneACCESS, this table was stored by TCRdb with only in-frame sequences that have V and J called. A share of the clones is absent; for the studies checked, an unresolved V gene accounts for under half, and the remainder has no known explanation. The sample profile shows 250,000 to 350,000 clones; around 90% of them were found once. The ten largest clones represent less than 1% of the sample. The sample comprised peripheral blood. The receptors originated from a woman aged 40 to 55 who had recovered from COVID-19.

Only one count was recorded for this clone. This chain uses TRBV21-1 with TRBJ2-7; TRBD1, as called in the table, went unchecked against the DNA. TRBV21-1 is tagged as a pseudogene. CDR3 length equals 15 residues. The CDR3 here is CASSLRTGGTGEQYF. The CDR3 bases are TGTGCCAGCAGCCTCCGGACAGGGGGAACGGGCGAGCAGTACTTC.

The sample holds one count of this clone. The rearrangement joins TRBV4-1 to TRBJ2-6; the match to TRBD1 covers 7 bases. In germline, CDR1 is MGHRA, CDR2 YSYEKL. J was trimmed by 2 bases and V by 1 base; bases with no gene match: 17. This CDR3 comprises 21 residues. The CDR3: CASSQAYGLGDSRTGANVLTF. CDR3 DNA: TGCGCCAGCAGCCAAGCCTACGGGTTGGGGGACAGTAGGACTGGGGCCAACGTCCTGACTTTC.

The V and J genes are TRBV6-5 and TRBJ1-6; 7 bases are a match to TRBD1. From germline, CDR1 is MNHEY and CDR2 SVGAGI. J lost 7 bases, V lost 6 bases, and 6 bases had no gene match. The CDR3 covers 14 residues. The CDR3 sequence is CASRSTGSNSPLHF. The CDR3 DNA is TGTGCCAGCAGATCGACAGGGTCGAATTCACCCCTCCACTTT.

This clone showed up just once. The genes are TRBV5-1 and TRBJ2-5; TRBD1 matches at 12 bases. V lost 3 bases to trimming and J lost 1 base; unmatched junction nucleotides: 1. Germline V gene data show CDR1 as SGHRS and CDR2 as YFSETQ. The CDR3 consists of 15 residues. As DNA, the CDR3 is TGCGCCAGCAGCTCGGGACAGGGGGCCCAAGAGACCCAGTACTTC. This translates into CASSSGQGAQETQYF.

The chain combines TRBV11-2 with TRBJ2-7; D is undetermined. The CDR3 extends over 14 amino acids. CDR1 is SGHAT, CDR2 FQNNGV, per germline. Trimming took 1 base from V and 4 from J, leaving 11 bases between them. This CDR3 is CASSLVGSPYEQYF. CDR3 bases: TGTGCCAGCAGCTTAGTCGGTAGCCCGTACGAGCAGTACTTC. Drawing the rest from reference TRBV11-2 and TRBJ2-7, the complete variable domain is EAGVAQSPRYKIIEKRQSVAFWCNPISGHATLYWYQQILGQGPKLLIQFQNNGVVDDSQLPKDRFSAERLKGVDSTLKIQPAKLEDSAVYLCASSLVGSPYEQYFGPGTRLTVT.

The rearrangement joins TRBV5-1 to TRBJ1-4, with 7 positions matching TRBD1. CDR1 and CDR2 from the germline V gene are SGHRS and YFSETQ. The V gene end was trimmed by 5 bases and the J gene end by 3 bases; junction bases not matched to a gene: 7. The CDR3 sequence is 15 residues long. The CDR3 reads CASSPQGGPNEKLFF. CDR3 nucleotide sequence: TGCGCCAGCAGTCCCCAGGGGGGCCCTAATGAAAAACTGTTTTTT.

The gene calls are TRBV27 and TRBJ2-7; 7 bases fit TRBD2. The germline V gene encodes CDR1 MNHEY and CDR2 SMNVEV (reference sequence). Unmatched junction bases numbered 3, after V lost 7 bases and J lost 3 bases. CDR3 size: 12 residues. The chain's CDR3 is CASKGGSYEQYF. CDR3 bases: TGTGCCAGCAAAGGCGGGAGCTACGAGCAGTACTTC.

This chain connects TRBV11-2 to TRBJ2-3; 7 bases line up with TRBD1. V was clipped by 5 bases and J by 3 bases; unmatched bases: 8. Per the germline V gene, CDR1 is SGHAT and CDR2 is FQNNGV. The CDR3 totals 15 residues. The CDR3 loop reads CASSRGQERTDTQYF. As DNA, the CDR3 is TGTGCCAGCAGCCGCGGACAGGAGAGGACAGATACGCAGTATTTT. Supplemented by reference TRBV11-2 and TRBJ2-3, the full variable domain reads EAGVAQSPRYKIIEKRQSVAFWCNPISGHATLYWYQQILGQGPKLLIQFQNNGVVDDSQLPKDRFSAERLKGVDSTLKIQPAKLEDSAVYLCASSRGQERTDTQYFGPGTRLTVL.

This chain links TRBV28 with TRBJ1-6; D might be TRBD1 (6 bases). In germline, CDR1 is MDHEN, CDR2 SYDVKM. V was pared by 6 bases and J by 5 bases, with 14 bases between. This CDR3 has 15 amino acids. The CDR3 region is CASSPGQINNSPLHF. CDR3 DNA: TGTGCCAGCAGCCCCGGACAGATAAATAATTCACCCCTCCACTTT.

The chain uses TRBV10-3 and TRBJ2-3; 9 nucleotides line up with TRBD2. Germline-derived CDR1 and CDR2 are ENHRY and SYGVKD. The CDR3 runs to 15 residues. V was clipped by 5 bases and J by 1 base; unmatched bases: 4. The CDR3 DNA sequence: TGTGCCATCAGTCCTAGCGGGGCCCGCACAGATACGCAGTATTTT. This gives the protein CAISPSGARTDTQYF.

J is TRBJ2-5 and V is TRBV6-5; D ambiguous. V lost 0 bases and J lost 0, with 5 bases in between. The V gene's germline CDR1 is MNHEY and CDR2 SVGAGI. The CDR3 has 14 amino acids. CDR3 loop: CASSYSRYQETQYF. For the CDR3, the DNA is TGTGCCAGCAGTTACTCGAGGTACCAAGAGACCCAGTACTTC.

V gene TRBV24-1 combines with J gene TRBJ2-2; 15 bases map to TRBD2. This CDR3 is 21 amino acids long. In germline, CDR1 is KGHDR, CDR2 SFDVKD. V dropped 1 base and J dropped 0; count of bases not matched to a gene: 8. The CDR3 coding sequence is TGTGCCACCAGTGATTTCCCGGGACTAGCGGGAGGACGCGCGAACACCGGGGAGCTGTTTTTT. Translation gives CATSDFPGLAGGRANTGELFF.

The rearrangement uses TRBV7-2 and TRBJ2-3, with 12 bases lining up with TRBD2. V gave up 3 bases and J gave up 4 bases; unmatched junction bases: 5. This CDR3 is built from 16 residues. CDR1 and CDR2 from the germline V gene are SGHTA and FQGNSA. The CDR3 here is CASSLGLAGLSDTQYF. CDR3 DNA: TGTGCCAGCAGCTTGGGACTAGCGGGCTTGTCAGATACGCAGTATTTT.

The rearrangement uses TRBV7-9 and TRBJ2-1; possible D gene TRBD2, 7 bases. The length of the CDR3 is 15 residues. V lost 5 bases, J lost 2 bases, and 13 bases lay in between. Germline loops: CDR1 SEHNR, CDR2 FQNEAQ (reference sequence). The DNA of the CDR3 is TGTGCCAGCAGCGCAAAAGGGGGGGCCTACAATGAGCAGTTCTTC. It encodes CASSAKGGAYNEQFF.

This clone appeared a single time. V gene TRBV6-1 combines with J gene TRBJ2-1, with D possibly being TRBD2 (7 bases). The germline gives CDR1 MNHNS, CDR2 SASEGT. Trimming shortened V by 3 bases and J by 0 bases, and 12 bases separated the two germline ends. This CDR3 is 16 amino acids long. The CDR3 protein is CASSEGGGSSYNEQFF. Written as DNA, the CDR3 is TGTGCCAGCAGTGAGGGGGGCGGGAGCTCCTACAATGAGCAGTTCTTC.

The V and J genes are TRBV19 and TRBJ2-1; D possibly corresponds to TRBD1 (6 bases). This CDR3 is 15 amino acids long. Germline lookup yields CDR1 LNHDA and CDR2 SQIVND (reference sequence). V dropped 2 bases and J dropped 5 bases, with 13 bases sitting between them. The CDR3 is CASSILGGSHNEQFF. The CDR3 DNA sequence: TGTGCCAGTAGTATACTAGGGGGTTCCCACAATGAGCAGTTCTTC.

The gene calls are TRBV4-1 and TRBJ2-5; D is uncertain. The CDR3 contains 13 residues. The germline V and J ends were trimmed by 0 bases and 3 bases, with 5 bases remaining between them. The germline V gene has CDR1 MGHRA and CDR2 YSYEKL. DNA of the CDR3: TGCGCCAGCAGCCAAGAGAGAGAAGAGACCCAGTACTTC. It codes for CASSQEREETQYF.

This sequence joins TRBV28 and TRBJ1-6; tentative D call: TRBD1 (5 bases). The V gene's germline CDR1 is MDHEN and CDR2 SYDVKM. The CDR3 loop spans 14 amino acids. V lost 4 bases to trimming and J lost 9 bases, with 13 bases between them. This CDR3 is CASSYGAGSSPLHF. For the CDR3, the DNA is TGTGCCAGCAGTTACGGAGCAGGGTCTTCACCCCTCCACTTT.

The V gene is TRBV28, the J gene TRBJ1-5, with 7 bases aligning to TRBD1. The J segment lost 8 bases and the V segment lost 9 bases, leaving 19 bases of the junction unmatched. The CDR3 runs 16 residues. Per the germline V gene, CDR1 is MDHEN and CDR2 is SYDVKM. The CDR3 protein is CASEGQENVAIKPQHF. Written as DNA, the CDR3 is TGTGCCAGTGAAGGACAGGAGAATGTTGCAATCAAGCCCCAGCATTTT. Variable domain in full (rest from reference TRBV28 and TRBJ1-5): DVKVTQSSRYLVKRTGEKVFLECVQDMDHENMFWYRQDPGLGLRLIYFSYDVKMKEKGDIPEGYSVSREKKERFSLILESASTNQTSMYLCASEGQENVAIKPQHFGDGTRLSIL.

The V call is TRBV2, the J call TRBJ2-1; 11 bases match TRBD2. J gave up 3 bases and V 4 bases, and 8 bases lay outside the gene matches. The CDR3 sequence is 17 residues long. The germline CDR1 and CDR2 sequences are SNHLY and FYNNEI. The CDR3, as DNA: TGTGCCAGCAGTGGGGTGTTAGCGGGAGGGTTCTACAATGAGCAGTTCTTC. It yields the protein CASSGVLAGGFYNEQFF.

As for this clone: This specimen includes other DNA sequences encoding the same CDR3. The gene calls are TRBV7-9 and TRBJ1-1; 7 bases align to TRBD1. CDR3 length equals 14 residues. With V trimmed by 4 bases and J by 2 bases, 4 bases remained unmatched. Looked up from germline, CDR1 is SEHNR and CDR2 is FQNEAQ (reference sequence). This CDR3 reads CASSSGQVNTEAFF. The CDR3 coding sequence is TGTGCCAGCAGCTCCGGACAGGTCAACACTGAAGCTTTCTTT.

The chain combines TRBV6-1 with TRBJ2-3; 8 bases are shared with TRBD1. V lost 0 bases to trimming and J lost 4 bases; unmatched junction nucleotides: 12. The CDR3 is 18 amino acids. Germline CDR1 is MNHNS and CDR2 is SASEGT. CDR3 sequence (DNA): TGTGCCAGCAGTGAAGCCCATTACCCAGGGGGCAGGGCAGATACGCAGTATTTT. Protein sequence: CASSEAHYPGGRADTQYF.

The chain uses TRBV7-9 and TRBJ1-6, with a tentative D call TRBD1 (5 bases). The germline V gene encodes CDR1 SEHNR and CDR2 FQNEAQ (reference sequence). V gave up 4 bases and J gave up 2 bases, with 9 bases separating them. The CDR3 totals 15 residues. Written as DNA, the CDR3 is TGTGCCAGCAGCTCCTCGGGGGCCTATAATTCACCCCTCCACTTT. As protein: CASSSSGAYNSPLHF.

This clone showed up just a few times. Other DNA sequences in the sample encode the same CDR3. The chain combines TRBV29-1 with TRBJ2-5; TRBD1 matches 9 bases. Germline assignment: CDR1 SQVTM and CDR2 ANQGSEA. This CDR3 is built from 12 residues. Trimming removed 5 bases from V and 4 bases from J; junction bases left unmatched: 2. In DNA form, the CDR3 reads TGCAGCGTTCGGACAGGGGCAGAGACCCAGTACTTC. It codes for CSVRTGAETQYF.

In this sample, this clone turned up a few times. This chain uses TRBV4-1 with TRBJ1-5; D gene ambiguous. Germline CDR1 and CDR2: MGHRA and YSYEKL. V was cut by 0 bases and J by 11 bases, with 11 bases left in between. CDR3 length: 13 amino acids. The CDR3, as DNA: TGCGCCAGCAGCCAAGATAGAGGGTGGGCCCAGCATTTT. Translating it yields CASSQDRGWAQHF.

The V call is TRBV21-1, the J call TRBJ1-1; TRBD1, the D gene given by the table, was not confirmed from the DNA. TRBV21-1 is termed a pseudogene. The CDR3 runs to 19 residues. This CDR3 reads CASSKDPVTGKILDTEAFF. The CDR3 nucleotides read TGTGCCAGCAGTAAGGATCCGGTTACAGGGAAGATCCTCGACACTGAAGCTTTCTTT.

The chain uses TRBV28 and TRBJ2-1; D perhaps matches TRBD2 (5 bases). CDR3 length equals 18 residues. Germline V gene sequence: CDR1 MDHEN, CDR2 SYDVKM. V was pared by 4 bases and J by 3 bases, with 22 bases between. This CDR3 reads CASSSPALGGDYYNEQFF. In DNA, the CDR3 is TGTGCCAGCAGTTCCCCAGCCCTAGGCGGAGACTACTACAATGAGCAGTTCTTC. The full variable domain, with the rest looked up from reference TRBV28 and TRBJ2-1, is DVKVTQSSRYLVKRTGEKVFLECVQDMDHENMFWYRQDPGLGLRLIYFSYDVKMKEKGDIPEGYSVSREKKERFSLILESASTNQTSMYLCASSSPALGGDYYNEQFFGPGTRLTVL.

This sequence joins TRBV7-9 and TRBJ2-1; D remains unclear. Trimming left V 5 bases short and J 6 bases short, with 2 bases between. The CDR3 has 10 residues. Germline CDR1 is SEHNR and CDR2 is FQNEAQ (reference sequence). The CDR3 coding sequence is TGTGCCAGCAGCCGCAATGAGCAGTTCTTC. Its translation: CASSRNEQFF. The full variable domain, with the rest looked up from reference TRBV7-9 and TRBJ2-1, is DTGVSQNPRHKITKRGQNVTFRCDPISEHNRLYWYRQTLGQGPEFLTYFQNEAQLEKSRLLSDRFSAERPKGSFSTLEIQRTEQGDSAMYLCASSRNEQFFGPGTRLTVL.

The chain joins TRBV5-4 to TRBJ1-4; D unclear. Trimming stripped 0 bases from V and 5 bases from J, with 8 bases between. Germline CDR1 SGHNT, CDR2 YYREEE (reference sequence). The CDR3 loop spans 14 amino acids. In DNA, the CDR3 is TGTGCCAGCAGCTTGGGGTCGGAGAATGAAAAACTGTTTTTT. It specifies CASSLGSENEKLFF.

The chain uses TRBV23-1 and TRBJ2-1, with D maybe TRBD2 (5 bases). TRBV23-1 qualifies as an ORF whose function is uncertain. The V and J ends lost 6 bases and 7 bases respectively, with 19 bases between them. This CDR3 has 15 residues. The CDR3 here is CASSRPRAGGNEQFF. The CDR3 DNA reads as TGCGCCAGCAGCCGACCGAGGGCAGGTGGAAATGAGCAGTTCTTC.